This entry is about one T cell receptor beta chain. The sample comes from a study of T cell changes during pregnancy in multiple sclerosis. The germline V gene encodes CDR1 ENHRY and CDR2 SYGVKD. The CDR3 contains 13 residues. J lost 9 bases, V lost 9 bases, and 8 bases had no gene match. Some clones are missing from TCRdb's copy, which holds only in-frame ones; the method was immunoSEQ multiplex PCR. The table has 45,000 to 55,000 clones, around 90% seen once. This sequence was found in a female donor with multiple sclerosis, enrolled in a pregnancy study. The material sequenced was peripheral blood, taken in the first trimester of pregnancy. The gene calls are TRBV10-3 and TRBJ2-1; 10 bases match TRBD1. The CDR3 is CAIRDRGDGEQFF. The CDR3 nucleotides are TGTGCCATTCGGGACAGGGGCGACGGTGAGCAGTTCTTC.